The next 27 T cell receptor beta chains were all read from a single sample in a study of CD8+CD57+ T cells in acquired aplastic anemia. The authors sequenced patients whose flow cytometry had shown CD8+CD57+ cell expansion. Profiling that covered TCR beta VDJ and CDR3 relied on genomic DNA as its template. One entry per CDR3 protein, called by TCRdb with MiXCR from the reads. The repertoire includes about 160,000 distinct CDR3 sequences, more than 40% of them detected once, and 30% to 40% sits in the top ten. Sequenced sample: sorted CD4+, CD8+, or CD8+CD57+ T cells (not recorded which) from PBMCs. These receptors came from a human donor with aplastic anemia.

The chain recombines TRBV20-1 with TRBJ2-7; D ambiguous. The germline V and J ends were trimmed by 6 bases and 1 base, with 13 bases remaining between them. The CDR3 extends over 13 amino acids. CDR1 and CDR2 from the germline V gene are DFQATT and SNEGSKA (reference sequence). The CDR3 DNA sequence: TGCAGTGCAACCTCTACGAGTTCCTACGAGCAGTACTTC. It is translated as CSATSTSSYEQYF.

V usage is TRBV7-9 and J usage is TRBJ2-7, with D maybe TRBD1 (6 bases). This CDR3 has 11 residues. The germline CDR1 and CDR2 sequences are SEHNR and FQNEAQ (reference sequence). The ends were cut back, 9 bases at V and 2 bases at J, with 8 bases in the middle. The CDR3: CASRTAYEQYF. The DNA of the CDR3 is TGTGCCAGTAGGACAGCCTACGAGCAGTACTTC.

The genes are TRBV29-1 and TRBJ1-4, with unresolved D. V lost 7 bases, J lost 8 bases, and 11 bases lay in between. CDR3 length: 11 residues. Germline CDR1 SQVTM, CDR2 ANQGSEA. CDR3 loop: CSAWTGEKLFF. The CDR3, as DNA: TGCAGCGCTTGGACCGGCGAAAAACTGTTTTTT.

V is TRBV13 and J is TRBJ2-2, with TRBD2 identical over 10 bases. Germline CDR1 reads PRHDT; CDR2 reads FYEKMQ (reference sequence). The length of the CDR3 is 17 residues. After removal of 5 bases from V and 0 bases from J, the junction contained 6 bases not matched to a gene. The CDR3 region is CASSLRLAGANTGELFF. Here the CDR3 DNA reads TGTGCCAGCAGCCTACGACTAGCGGGCGCGAACACCGGGGAGCTGTTTTTT. Full variable domain (remainder filled in from reference TRBV13 and TRBJ2-2): AAGVIQSPRHLIKEKRETATLKCYPIPRHDTVYWYQQGPGQDPQFLISFYEKMQSDKGSIPDRFSAQQFSDYHSELNMSSLELGDSALYFCASSLRLAGANTGELFFGEGSRLTVL.

With respect to this clonotype: The CDR3 carries no conserved terminal phenylalanine or tryptophan, so it likely arises from a read error. This sequence joins TRBV4-1 and TRBJ1-2, with 9 positions matching TRBD1. V dropped 0 bases and J dropped 5; count of bases not matched to a gene: 7. The CDR3 loop spans 16 amino acids. CDR1 is MGHRA, CDR2 YSYEKL, per germline. In DNA form, the CDR3 reads TGCGCCAGCAGCCAAGATGCCGGGACAGGGTTTTATGGCTACACCGTC. It specifies CASSQDAGTGFYGYTV.

This clonotype was observed a few times. The rearrangement uses TRBV27 and TRBJ1-1, with D perhaps matching TRBD1 (6 bases). This CDR3 comprises 14 residues. Germline V gives CDR1 MNHEY, CDR2 SMNVEV (reference sequence). The germline V and J ends were trimmed by 2 bases and 6 bases, with 13 bases remaining between them. The CDR3 here is CASSLGGGPAEAFF. The DNA for the CDR3 is TGTGCCAGCAGTTTAGGGGGGGGCCCAGCTGAAGCTTTCTTT.

This clonotype was found many times. The chain links TRBV7-2 to TRBJ1-1; 8 bases are a match to TRBD1. The CDR3 sequence is 14 residues long. The V segment lost 5 bases and the J segment 10 bases; nucleotides outside the gene matches: 12. Germline CDR1 SGHTA, CDR2 FQGNSA. In nucleotides, the CDR3 is TGTGCCAGCAGCCCAGTGACCGGGACAGGATCAGCTTTCTTT. Translating it yields CASSPVTGTGSAFF.

The rearrangement joins TRBV10-3 to TRBJ2-5; D tentatively reads TRBD1 or TRBD2 (5 bases each). This CDR3 contains 15 residues. V dropped 2 bases and J dropped 4 bases, with 14 bases sitting between them. Germline CDR1 ENHRY, CDR2 SYGVKD. The CDR3, as DNA: TGTGCCATCAGTGAGGTATCCCGGGACGGAGAGACCCAGTACTTC. Translated, it gives CAISEVSRDGETQYF.

This clonotype was seen more than once but under ten times. This rearrangement joins TRBV2 to TRBJ2-1; no clear D. Trimming removed 4 bases at V and 4 bases at J, with 8 bases between. This CDR3 is built from 13 residues. The V gene's germline CDR1 is SNHLY and CDR2 FYNNEI. The CDR3 DNA reads TGTGCCAGCAGTGCCGAACTATACAATGAGCAGTTCTTC. Encoded protein: CASSAELYNEQFF.

This chain joins TRBV19 and TRBJ2-7, with TRBD2 matching 7 bases. The CDR3 has 15 amino acids. The V segment lost 1 base and the J segment 0 bases; nucleotides outside the gene matches: 3. Germline lookup yields CDR1 LNHDA and CDR2 SQIVND (reference sequence). As DNA, the CDR3 is TGTGCCAGTAGTATAGTAGCGGGTACCTCCTACGAGCAGTACTTC. This codes for CASSIVAGTSYEQYF.

This clonotype was observed at least ten times. The J gene is TRBJ1-1, the V gene TRBV6-1; D possibly corresponds to TRBD1 (5 bases). The V gene lost 6 bases and the J gene lost 4 bases, with 18 bases spanning the gap. CDR1 and CDR2 from the germline V gene are MNHNS and SASEGT. The CDR3 spans 15 residues. The chain's CDR3 is CASSRPTGHATEAFF. The CDR3 nucleotides are TGTGCCAGCAGCCGTCCAACAGGACATGCCACTGAAGCTTTCTTT.

This clonotype was seen at least ten times. This sequence joins TRBV7-2 and TRBJ1-5, with 7 positions matching TRBD1. V lost 5 bases, J lost 4 bases, and 11 bases stayed unmatched. CDR1 is SGHTA and CDR2 is FQGNSA in the germline V gene. This CDR3 is built from 16 residues. The CDR3 reads CASSQSGTVINQPQHF. CDR3 coding DNA: TGTGCCAGCAGCCAATCCGGGACAGTTATTAATCAGCCCCAGCATTTT.

In nucleotides, the CDR3 is TGCAGTGCTAGAGATATAGGACATTCCGGGACTAGCGGGAGGAAAGAGACCCAGTACTTC. Translating gives CSARDIGHSGTSGRKETQYF. The V call is TRBV20-1, the J call TRBJ2-5, with 15 bases aligning to TRBD2. CDR3 size: 20 residues. The V gene end was trimmed by 0 bases and the J gene end by 3 bases; junction bases not matched to a gene: 14. CDR1 and CDR2 from the germline V gene are DFQATT and SNEGSKA (reference sequence).

This clonotype was observed many times. This chain joins TRBV11-1 and TRBJ2-7, with D perhaps matching TRBD1 or TRBD2 (6 bases each). This CDR3 region has 13 residues. Trimming took off 7 bases at V and 6 bases at J, with 16 bases between the two ends. From germline, CDR1 is SGHAT and CDR2 FQDESV (reference sequence). CDR3 sequence: CASNGGRSPEQYF. The DNA for the CDR3 is TGTGCCAGCAATGGGGGGCGATCCCCCGAGCAGTACTTC. The whole variable domain, filled in from reference TRBV11-1 and TRBJ2-7, reads EAEVAQSPRYKITEKSQAVAFWCDPISGHATLYWYRQILGQGPELLVQFQDESVVDDSQLPKDRFSAERLKGVDSTLKIQPAELGDSAMYLCASNGGRSPEQYFGPGTRLTVT.

The chain is built from TRBV6-6 and TRBJ2-5; TRBD2 is a possible D gene (6 bases). The CDR3 has 14 residues. Germline V gene lookup returns CDR1 MNHNY and CDR2 SVGAGI (reference sequence). V dropped 0 bases and J dropped 4 bases, with 9 bases sitting between them. The CDR3 DNA is TGTGCCAGCAGTTACTCGAACGGGGGAGAGACCCAGTACTTC. Its translation: CASSYSNGGETQYF.

The CDR3 region is CATSVGSSTDTQYF. CDR3 nucleotides: TGTGCCACCAGTGTGGGCTCTAGCACAGATACGCAGTATTTT. The chain links TRBV24-1 to TRBJ2-3, with no clear D. The CDR3 contains 14 residues. The germline gives CDR1 KGHDR, CDR2 SFDVKD. The V gene lost 5 bases and the J gene lost 0 bases, with 8 bases spanning the gap.

This clonotype was counted ten times or more. This sequence joins TRBV4-1 and TRBJ2-7; 8 bases align to TRBD1. Per the germline V gene, CDR1 is MGHRA and CDR2 is YSYEKL. Trimming cost V 6 bases and J 2 bases; bases outside gene matches: 9. This CDR3 has 15 residues. The CDR3 spells CASRLTGTGTYEQYF. Here the CDR3 DNA reads TGCGCCAGCAGACTTACCGGGACAGGCACCTACGAGCAGTACTTC.

The V and J genes are TRBV9 and TRBJ2-7; 7 nucleotides align to TRBD2. The CDR3 extends over 14 amino acids. The ends lost 0 bases at V and 5 bases at J; junction bases unmatched: 5. The V gene's germline CDR1 is SGDLS and CDR2 YYNGEE. DNA of the CDR3: TGTGCCAGCAGCGTAGCAGCGGGGACCCACGAGCAGTACTTC. This gives the protein CASSVAAGTHEQYF.

The V gene is TRBV2, the J gene TRBJ2-7, with D possibly TRBD1 on 5 matching bases. Per germline, CDR1 SNHLY and CDR2 FYNNEI. Trimming took off 2 bases at V and 5 bases at J, with 10 bases between the two ends. This CDR3 comprises 13 residues. CDR3 sequence: CASSEKGYNEQYF. The CDR3 DNA reads as TGTGCCAGCAGTGAAAAGGGGTATAACGAGCAGTACTTC.

V and J are TRBV2 and TRBJ2-2; D possibly matches TRBD1 or TRBD2 (6 bases each). Trimming removed 3 bases at V and 5 bases at J, with 13 bases between. The CDR3 is made up of 15 amino acids. The germline CDR1 and CDR2 sequences are SNHLY and FYNNEI. The chain's CDR3 is CASSEDSGRTGELFF. CDR3 nucleotides: TGTGCCAGCAGTGAGGACAGTGGGAGGACCGGGGAGCTGTTTTTT.

This clonotype was recorded at least ten times. The chain couples TRBV5-1 to TRBJ2-1, with TRBD2 matching over 10 bases. V gave up 0 bases and J gave up 8 bases; unmatched junction bases: 5. The CDR3 spans 15 residues. Germline CDR1 and CDR2: SGHRS and YFSETQ. In DNA form, the CDR3 reads TGCGCCAGCAGCTTGGTTCTAGCGGGAGACGATGAGCAGTTCTTC. Amino acid sequence: CASSLVLAGDDEQFF.

The table lists this clonotype with many counts. The chain is built from TRBV24-1 and TRBJ2-7; D not resolved. Germline CDR1 and CDR2: KGHDR and SFDVKD. The germline V and J ends were trimmed by 9 bases and 7 bases, with 12 bases remaining between them. The CDR3 is 11 amino acids. The CDR3, as DNA: TGTGCCACCGGTGTCGACGGAGAGCAGTACTTC. It translates to CATGVDGEQYF.

The rearrangement links TRBV20-1 to TRBJ1-1; no clear D gene. V was clipped by 3 bases and J by 10 bases, with 15 bases between them. This CDR3 is built from 12 residues. Per the germline V gene, CDR1 is DFQATT and CDR2 is SNEGSKA (reference sequence). The CDR3 DNA sequence: TGCAGTGCTAGGTCCAGTACCTTCGGAGCTTTCTTT. Encoded protein: CSARSSTFGAFF.

V and J are TRBV12-5 and TRBJ2-3; 10 nucleotides agree with TRBD2. The CDR3 contains 15 residues. The V and J ends lost 7 bases and 4 bases, in that order; junction bases with no gene match: 8. Germline CDR1 is LGHNT and CDR2 is FRNRAP. CDR3 sequence: CASVLSGGVSDTQYF. DNA for the CDR3: TGTGCTAGTGTCCTGAGCGGGGGGGTGTCAGATACGCAGTATTTT. The whole variable domain, remainder taken from reference TRBV12-5 and TRBJ2-3, is DARVTQTPRHKVTEMGQEVTMRCQPILGHNTVFWYRQTMMQGLELLAYFRNRAPLDDSGMPKDRFSAEMPDATLATLKIQPSEPRDSAVYFCASVLSGGVSDTQYFGPGTRLTVL.

This clonotype was counted at least ten times. This chain links TRBV25-1 with TRBJ1-1, with D unclear. Germline lookup yields CDR1 MGHDK and CDR2 SYGVNS. V lost 1 base, J lost 2 bases, and 14 bases lay in between. There are 16 residues in the CDR3. CDR3 amino acids: CASSEFRRDFNTEAFF. CDR3 nucleotides: TGTGCCAGCAGTGAATTTAGGAGGGATTTTAACACTGAAGCTTTCTTT.

Comment on this clonotype: Relative to the germline gene, one junction end is altered; a read error may explain this. The chain couples TRBV4-3 to TRBJ1-2; D unresolved. CDR3 length equals 14 residues. CDR1 and CDR2 from the germline V gene are LGHNA and YSLEER. CDR3 protein: CAGSQEIGTYGYTF. The CDR3 DNA reads as TGCGCCGGCAGCCAAGAGATTGGTACTTATGGCTACACCTTC.

This chain links TRBV30 with TRBJ1-2; TRBD1 agrees at 8 bases. V was pared by 2 bases and J by 2 bases, with 4 bases of the junction left unmatched. The CDR3 covers 14 residues. Germline V gene sequence: CDR1 GTSNPN, CDR2 SVGIG (reference sequence). In nucleotides, the CDR3 is TGTGCCTGGAGTTTGGACAGGGACAACTATGGCTACACCTTC. It specifies CAWSLDRDNYGYTF.